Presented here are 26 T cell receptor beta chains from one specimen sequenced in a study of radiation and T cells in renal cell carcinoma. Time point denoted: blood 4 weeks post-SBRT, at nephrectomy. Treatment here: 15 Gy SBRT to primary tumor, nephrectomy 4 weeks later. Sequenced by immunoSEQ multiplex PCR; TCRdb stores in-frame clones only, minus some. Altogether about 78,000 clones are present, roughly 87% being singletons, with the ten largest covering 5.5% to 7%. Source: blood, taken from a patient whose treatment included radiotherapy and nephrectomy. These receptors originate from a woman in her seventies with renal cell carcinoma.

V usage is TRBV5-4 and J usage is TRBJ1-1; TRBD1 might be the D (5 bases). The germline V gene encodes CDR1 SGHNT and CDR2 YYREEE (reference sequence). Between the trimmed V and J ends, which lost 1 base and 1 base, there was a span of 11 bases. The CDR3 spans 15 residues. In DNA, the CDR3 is TGTGCCAGCAGCTTGTACCAGGGTCAGAACACTGAAGCTTTCTTT. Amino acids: CASSLYQGQNTEAFF.

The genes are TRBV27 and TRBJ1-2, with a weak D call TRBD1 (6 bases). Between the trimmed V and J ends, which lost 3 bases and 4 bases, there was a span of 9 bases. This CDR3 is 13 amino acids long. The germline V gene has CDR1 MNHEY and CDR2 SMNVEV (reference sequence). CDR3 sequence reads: CASSFQGTYGYTF. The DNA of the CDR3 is TGTGCCAGCAGTTTCCAGGGGACCTATGGCTACACCTTC.

CDR3 nucleotide sequence: TGTGCCAGCAGCTTCTCGCGGGGGCGCTACGAGCAGTACTTC. It specifies CASSFSRGRYEQYF. The chain combines TRBV5-6 with TRBJ2-7; D might be TRBD2 (7 bases). The CDR3 contains 14 residues. Looked up from germline, CDR1 is SGHDT and CDR2 is YYEEEE. V dropped 2 bases and J dropped 3 bases, with 12 bases sitting between them.

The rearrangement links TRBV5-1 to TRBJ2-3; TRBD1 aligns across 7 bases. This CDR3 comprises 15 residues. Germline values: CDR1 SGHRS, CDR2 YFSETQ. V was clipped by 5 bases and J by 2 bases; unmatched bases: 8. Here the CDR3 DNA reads TGCGCCAGCAGGGGACAGTATACTTACACAGATACGCAGTATTTT. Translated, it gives CASRGQYTYTDTQYF.

Here the CDR3 DNA reads TGTGCCAGCAGCCCACAGGGGGACGAGCAGTACTTC. Translated, it gives CASSPQGDEQYF. V is TRBV7-2 and J is TRBJ2-7; TRBD1 aligns across 8 bases. The CDR3 has 12 amino acids. Germline CDR1 reads SGHTA; CDR2 reads FQGNSA. The J segment lost 5 bases and the V segment lost 5 bases, leaving 2 bases of the junction unmatched.

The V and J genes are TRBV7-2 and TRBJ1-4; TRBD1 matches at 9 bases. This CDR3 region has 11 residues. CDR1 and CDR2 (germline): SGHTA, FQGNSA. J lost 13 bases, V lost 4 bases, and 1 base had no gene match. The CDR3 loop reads CASSSTGGLFF. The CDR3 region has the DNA TGTGCCAGCAGCTCGACAGGGGGACTGTTTTTT.

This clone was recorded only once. The CDR3 coding sequence is TGCAGCGTCCCACTCCCGGGGAGGGACACCGGGGAGCTGTTTTTT. Its translation: CSVPLPGRDTGELFF. V is TRBV29-1 and J is TRBJ2-2, with 7 bases that match TRBD2. Per germline, CDR1 SQVTM and CDR2 ANQGSEA. V was pared by 6 bases and J by 3 bases, with 10 bases of the junction left unmatched. The CDR3 runs to 15 residues.

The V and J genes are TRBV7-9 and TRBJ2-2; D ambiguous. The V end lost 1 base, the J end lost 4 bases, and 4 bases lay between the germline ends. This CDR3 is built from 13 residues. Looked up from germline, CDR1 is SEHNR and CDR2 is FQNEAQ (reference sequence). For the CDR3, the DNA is TGTGCCAGCAGCTTAGTCCCCACCGGGGAGCTGTTTTTT. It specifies CASSLVPTGELFF.

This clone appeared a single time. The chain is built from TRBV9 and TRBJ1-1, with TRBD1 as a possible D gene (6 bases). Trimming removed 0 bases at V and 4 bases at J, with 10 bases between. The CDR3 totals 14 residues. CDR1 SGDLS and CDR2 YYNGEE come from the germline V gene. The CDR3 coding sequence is TGTGCCAGCAGCGTAGAGGGAGGGGGCACTGAAGCTTTCTTT. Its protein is CASSVEGGGTEAFF.

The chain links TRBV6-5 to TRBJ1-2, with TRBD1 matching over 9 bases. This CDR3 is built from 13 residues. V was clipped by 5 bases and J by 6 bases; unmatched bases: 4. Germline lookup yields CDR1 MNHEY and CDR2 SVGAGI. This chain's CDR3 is CASSAGQGHGYTF. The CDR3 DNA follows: TGTGCCAGCAGTGCTGGACAGGGGCATGGCTACACCTTC.

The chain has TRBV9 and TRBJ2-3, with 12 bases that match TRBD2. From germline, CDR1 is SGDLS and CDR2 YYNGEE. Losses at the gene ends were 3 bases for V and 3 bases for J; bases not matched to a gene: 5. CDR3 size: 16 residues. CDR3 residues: CASSDLAGGQTDTQYF. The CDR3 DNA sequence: TGTGCCAGCAGCGACCTAGCGGGGGGGCAGACAGATACGCAGTATTTT.

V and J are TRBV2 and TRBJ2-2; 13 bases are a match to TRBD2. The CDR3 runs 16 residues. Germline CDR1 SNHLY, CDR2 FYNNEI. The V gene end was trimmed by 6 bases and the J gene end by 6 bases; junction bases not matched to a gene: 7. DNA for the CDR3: TGTGCCAGCAGGGCTACTAGCGGGGGGGCCGCCGGGGAGCTGTTTTTT. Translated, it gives CASRATSGGAAGELFF.

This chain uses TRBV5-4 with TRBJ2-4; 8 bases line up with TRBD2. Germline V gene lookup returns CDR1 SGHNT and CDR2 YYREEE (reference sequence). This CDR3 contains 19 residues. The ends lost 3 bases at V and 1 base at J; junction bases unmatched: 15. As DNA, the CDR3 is TGTGCCAGCAGCTCGCAGCGGGGGCGCCTCGGTTTGGCCAAAAACATTCAGTACTTC. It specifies CASSSQRGRLGLAKNIQYF.

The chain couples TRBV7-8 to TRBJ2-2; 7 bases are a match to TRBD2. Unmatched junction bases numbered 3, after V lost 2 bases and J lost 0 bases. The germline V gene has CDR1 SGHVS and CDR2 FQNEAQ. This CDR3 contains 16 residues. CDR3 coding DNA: TGTGCCAGCAGCTTATGGGCGGGAGCGAACACCGGGGAGCTGTTTTTT. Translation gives CASSLWAGANTGELFF. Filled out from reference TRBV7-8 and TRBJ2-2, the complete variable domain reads GAGVSQSPRYKVAKRGQDVALRCDPISGHVSLFWYQQALGQGPEFLTYFQNEAQLDKSGLPSDRFFAERPEGSVSTLKIQRTQQEDSAVYLCASSLWAGANTGELFFGEGSRLTVL.

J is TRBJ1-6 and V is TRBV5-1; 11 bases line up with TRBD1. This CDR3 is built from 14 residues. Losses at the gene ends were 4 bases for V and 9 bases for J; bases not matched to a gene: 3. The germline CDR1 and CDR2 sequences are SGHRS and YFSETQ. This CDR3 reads CASSRDRGASPLHF. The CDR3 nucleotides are TGCGCCAGCAGCCGGGACAGGGGGGCTTCACCCCTCCACTTT.

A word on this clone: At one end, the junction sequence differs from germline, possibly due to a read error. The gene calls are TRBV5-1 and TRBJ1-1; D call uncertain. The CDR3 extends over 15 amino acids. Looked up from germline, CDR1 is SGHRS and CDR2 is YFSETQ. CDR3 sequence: CASSLFHGMNTEAFF. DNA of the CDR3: TGTGCCAGCAGCTTGTTTCACGGTATGAACACTGAAGCTTTCTTT.

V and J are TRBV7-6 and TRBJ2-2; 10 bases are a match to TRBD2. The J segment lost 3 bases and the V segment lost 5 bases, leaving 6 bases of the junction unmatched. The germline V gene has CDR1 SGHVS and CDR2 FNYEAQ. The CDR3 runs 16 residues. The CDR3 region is CASSPLSGRDTGELFF. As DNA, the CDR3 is TGTGCCAGCAGCCCCCTAAGCGGGAGGGACACCGGGGAGCTGTTTTTT.

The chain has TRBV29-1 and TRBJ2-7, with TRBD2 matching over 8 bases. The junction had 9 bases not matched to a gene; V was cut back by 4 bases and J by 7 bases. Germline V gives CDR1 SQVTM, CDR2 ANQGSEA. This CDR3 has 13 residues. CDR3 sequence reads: CSVGSSGREEQYF. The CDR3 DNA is TGCAGCGTTGGGTCTAGCGGGCGGGAGGAGCAGTACTTC.

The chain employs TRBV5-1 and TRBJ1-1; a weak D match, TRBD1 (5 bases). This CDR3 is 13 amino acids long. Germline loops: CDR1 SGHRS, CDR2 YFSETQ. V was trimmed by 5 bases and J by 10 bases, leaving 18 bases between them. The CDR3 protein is CASRADTPGAAFF. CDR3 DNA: TGCGCCAGCAGAGCGGACACCCCTGGGGCAGCTTTCTTT.

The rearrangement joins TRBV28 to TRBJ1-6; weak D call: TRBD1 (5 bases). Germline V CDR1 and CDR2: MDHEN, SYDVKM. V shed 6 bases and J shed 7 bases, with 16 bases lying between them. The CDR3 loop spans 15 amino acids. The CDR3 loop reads CASRQPTRGNSPLHF. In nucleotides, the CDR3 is TGTGCCAGCAGACAACCGACACGGGGGAATTCACCCCTCCACTTT.

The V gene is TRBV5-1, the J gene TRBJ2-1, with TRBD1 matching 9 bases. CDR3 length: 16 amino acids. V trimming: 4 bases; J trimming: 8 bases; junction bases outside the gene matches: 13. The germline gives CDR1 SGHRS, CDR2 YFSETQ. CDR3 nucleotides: TGCGCCAGCAGCATTCTACAGGGGGCACCGTTAGATGAGCAGTTCTTC. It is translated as CASSILQGAPLDEQFF. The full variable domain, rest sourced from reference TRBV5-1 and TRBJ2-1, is KAGVTQTPRYLIKTRGQQVTLSCSPISGHRSVSWYQQTPGQGLQFLFEYFSETQRNKGNFPGRFSGRQFSNSRSEMNVSTLELGDSALYLCASSILQGAPLDEQFFGPGTRLTVL.

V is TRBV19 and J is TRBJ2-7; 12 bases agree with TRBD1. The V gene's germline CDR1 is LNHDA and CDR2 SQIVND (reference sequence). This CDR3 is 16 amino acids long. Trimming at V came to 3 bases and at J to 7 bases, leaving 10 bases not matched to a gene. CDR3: CASSITGQGARGEQYF. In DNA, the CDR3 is TGTGCCAGTAGTATTACGGGACAGGGGGCTCGGGGGGAGCAGTACTTC.

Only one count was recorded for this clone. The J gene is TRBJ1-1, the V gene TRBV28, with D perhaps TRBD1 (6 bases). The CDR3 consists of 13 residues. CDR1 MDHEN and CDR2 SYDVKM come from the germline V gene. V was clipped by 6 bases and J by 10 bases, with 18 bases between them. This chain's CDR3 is CASRLSGQGRAFF. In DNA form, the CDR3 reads TGTGCCAGCAGGCTAAGCGGCCAGGGGCGAGCTTTCTTT.

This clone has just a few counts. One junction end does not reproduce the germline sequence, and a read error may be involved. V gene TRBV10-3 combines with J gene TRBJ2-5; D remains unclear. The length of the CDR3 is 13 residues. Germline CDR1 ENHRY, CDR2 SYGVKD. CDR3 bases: TGTGCCATCAATGAGCCACGACAAGAGACCCAGTACTTC. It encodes CAINEPRQETQYF.

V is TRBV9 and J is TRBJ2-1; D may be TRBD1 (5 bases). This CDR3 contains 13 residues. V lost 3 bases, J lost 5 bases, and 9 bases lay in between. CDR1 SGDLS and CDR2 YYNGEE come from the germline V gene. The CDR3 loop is CASSAFRDNEQFF. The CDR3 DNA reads TGTGCCAGCAGCGCTTTCAGGGACAATGAGCAGTTCTTC.

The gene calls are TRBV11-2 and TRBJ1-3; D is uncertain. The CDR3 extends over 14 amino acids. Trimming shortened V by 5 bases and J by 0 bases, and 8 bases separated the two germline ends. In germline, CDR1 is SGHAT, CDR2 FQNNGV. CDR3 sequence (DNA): TGTGCCAGCAGCCGAGTCTCCTCTGGAAACACCATATATTTT. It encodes CASSRVSSGNTIYF.